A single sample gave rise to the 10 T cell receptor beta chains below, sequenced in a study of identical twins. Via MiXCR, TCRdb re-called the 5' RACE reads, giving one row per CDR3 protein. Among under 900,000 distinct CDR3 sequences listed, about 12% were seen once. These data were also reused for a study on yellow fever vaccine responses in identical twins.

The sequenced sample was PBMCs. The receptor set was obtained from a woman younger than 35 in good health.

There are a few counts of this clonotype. In nucleotides, the CDR3 is TGTGCCAGCAGTTTTACCCAATCTCCAAGAATCAAGAACACCGGGGAGCTGTTTTTT. Residues: CASSFTQSPRIKNTGELFF. The V and J genes are TRBV12-3 or TRBV12-4 and TRBJ2-2; D not resolved. The germline V and J ends were trimmed by 3 bases and 1 base, with 21 bases remaining between them. This CDR3 region has 19 residues.

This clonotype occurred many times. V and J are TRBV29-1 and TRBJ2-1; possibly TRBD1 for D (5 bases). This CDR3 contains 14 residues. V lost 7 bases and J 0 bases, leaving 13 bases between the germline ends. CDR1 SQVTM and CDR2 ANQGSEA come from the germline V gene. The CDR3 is CSAIRASSYNEQFF. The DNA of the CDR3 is TGCAGCGCAATCAGGGCGAGCTCCTACAATGAGCAGTTCTTC.

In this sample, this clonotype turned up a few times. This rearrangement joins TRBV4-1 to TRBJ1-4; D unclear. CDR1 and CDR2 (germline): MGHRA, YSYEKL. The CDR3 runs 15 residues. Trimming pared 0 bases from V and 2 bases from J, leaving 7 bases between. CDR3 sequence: CASSQDLGTNEKLFF. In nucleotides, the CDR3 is TGCGCCAGCAGCCAAGATTTAGGGACTAATGAAAAACTGTTTTTT.

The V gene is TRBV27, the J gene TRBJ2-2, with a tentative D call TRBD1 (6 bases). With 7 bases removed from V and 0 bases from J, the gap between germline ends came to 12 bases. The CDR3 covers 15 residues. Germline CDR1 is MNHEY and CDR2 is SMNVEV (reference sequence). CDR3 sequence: CASTFRGTNTGELFF. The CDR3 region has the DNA TGTGCCAGCACGTTTAGGGGGACGAACACCGGGGAGCTGTTTTTT.

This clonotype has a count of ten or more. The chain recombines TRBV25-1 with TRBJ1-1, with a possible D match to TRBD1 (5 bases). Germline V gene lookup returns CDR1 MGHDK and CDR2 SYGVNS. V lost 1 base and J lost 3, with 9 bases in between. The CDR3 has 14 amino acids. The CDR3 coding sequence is TGTGCCAGCAGTGAATCGAGGGGCCACACTGAAGCTTTCTTT. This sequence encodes CASSESRGHTEAFF.

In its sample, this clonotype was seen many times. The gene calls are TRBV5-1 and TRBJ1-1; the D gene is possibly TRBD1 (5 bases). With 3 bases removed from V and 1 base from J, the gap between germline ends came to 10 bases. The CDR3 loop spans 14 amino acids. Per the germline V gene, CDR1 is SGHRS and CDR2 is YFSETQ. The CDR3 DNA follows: TGCGCCAGCAGCTCGGGACGGTCGAACACTGAAGCTTTCTTT. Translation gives CASSSGRSNTEAFF.

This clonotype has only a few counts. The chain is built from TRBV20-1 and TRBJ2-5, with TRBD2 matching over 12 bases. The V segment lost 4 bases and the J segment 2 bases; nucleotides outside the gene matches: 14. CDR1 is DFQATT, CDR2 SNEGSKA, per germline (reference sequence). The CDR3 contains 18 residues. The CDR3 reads CSATRWGKGLAGQETQYF. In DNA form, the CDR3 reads TGCAGTGCTACCCGATGGGGGAAAGGACTAGCGGGACAAGAGACCCAGTACTTC.

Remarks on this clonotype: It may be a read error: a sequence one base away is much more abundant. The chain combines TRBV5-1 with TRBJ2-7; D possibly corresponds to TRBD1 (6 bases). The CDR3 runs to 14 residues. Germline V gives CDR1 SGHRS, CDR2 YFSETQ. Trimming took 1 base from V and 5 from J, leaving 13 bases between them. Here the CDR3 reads CASSLSGHFHEQYF. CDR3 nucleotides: TGCGCCAGCAGCTTGTCGGGACATTTCCACGAGCAGTACTTC.

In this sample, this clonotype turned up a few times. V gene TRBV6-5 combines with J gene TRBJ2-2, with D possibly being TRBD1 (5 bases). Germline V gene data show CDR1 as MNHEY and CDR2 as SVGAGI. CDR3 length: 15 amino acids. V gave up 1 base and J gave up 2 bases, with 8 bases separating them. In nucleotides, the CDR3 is TGTGCCAGCAGTTACTGGGGCAAAAACACCGGGGAGCTGTTTTTT. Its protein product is CASSYWGKNTGELFF.

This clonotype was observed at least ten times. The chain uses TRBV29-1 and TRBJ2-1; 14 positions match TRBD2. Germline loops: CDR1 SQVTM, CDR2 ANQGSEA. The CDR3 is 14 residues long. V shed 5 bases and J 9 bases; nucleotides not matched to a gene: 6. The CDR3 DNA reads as TGCAGCGTTCAGGGACTAGCGGGAGTGGGTGAGCAGTTCTTC. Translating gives CSVQGLAGVGEQFF.